This TCR beta chain is drawn from a study of cytomegalovirus exposure and HLA in healthy donors. With 60 Vbeta and 13 Jbeta primers, the PCR was carried out. In the authors' methods: An analysis performed later counted 75 million to 80 million unique TCR beta chains (roughly 10 million of them shared). TCRdb keeps only in-frame clones here, not all; method: immunoSEQ multiplex PCR. V, J and clone size are those of that table, while D and trimming were read from the DNA. The sample records roughly 200,000 clones, about nine tenths being singletons. Study-wide points: TCR beta chains numbering under 200 were designated cytomegalovirus-associated. About 90% or about 30% of the time was how often most TCR beta V segments were productive, according to an earlier analysis.

There are 14 residues in the CDR3. V gave up 0 bases and J gave up 4 bases, with 12 bases separating them. From germline, CDR1 is GTSNPN and CDR2 SVGIG (reference sequence). Donors had nominal health at sampling but likely had unrecorded immune exposures. In regard to this clone: The antigen is not known.

Material: PBMCs. This TCR derives from a boy between 2 and 10 years old in good health and CMV-seronegative. This chain links TRBV30 with TRBJ1-2; no reliable D call. The CDR3 region is CAWSVEGGPYGYTF. The CDR3 DNA is TGTGCCTGGAGTGTAGAGGGAGGTCCCTATGGCTACACCTTC.